This T cell receptor (beta chain) appears in the sequencing data of a study of blood T cell repertoires in COVID-19 (dated by TCRdb to the early 2020s). About the full investigation: Samples covering the acute and convalescent phases of COVID-19 were provided by collaborators in the United States, Italy and Spain. The prospective study material was composed of cDNA or gDNA derived from T cells, B-cell-depleted T cells, or PBMCs. Subjects who had been exposed to COVID-19, were actively infected with it, or had recovered from it provided the deeply sampled blood TCRbeta repertoires that made up the dataset. The repertoires were released in a freely available public database meant as a resource for research on the immune response to SARS-CoV-2. The samples were drawn from the first 160 participants of the ongoing ImmuneRACE study and from some 1,300 subjects provided by 6 global collaborators. Nearly every sample came with metadata listing a de-identified subject ID, COVID-19 status, age in years and sex. Where available, HLA class I and class II types were obtained from metadata supplied by the sample provider rather than from assay-based typing.

Overall study results and their limits: The amount of clinical and demographic metadata varied by source and participant and was provided uncurated.

Counted from cysteine to phenylalanine, this CDR3 has 15 amino acids. CDR3 DNA is the only sequence kept; it has 45 bases, read in frame from the first base. The germline V and J ends show losses of 3 bases and 3 bases respectively, and no gene match explains 3 bases of the junction. As encoded in the germline V gene, CDR1 is MGHRA while CDR2 is YSYEKL. Turning to this clone: The antigen it recognizes is unknown. No per-base quality is available; no much larger clone lies one base away.

The immunoSEQ Assay, a bias-controlled multiplex PCR, was used to amplify TCRbeta CDR3 regions from genomic DNA. Processing in the source paper ran as follows. The number of nucleated cells in each sample was estimated by amplification of reference gene primers within the assay. To quantify the absolute abundance of each unique TCRbeta CDR3 rearrangement, sequence reads were collapsed and filtered. Productive Simpson clonality was computed per sample as the square root of Simpson's diversity index over productive rearrangements. As stored in TCRdb, this immuneACCESS dataset retains in-frame rearrangements with V and J assigned. A fraction of the clones does not appear; measured against another copy, unresolved V genes explain less than half of the discrepancy, and the remainder lacks a known reason. V and J calls and clone size are copied from that table; D and trimming were computed from the DNA. The sample has around 52,000 clones on record, approximately 82% of them singletons. Roughly 8% of the sample belongs to the ten largest clones.

Whole blood was collected in K2EDTA tubes by collaborating institutions according to the institutions' own protocols. For TCRbeta analysis, collaborators shipped samples as frozen whole blood, isolated PBMCs, or DNA extracted from either of those sample types. The clonotype comes from a woman aged 80 or over with acute or convalescent COVID-19. Sequencing was done on a sample of peripheral blood. The chain was built from TRBV4-1 and TRBJ1-4, and TRBD1 aligns with 8 junction nucleotides. This receptor has the CDR3 CASSQQGAANEKLFF. The bases read TGCGCCAGCAGCCAGCAGGGGGCAGCTAATGAAAAACTGTTTTTT.